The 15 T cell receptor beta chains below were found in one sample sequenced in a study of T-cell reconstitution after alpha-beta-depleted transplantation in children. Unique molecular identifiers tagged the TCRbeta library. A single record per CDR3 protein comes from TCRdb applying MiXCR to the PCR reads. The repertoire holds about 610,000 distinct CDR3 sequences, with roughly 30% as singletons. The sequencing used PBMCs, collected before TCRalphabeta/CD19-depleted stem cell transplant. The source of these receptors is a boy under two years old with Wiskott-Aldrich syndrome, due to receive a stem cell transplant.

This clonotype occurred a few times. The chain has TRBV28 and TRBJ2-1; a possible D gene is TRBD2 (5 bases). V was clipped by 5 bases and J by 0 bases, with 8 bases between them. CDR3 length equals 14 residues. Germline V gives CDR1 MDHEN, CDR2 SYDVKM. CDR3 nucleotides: TGTGCCAGCAGTGAAGCGGTCTCCTACAATGAGCAGTTCTTC. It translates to CASSEAVSYNEQFF.

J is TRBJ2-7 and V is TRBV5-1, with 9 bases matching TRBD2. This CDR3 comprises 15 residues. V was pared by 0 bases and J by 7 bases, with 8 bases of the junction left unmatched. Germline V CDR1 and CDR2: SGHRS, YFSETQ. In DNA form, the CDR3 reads TGCGCCAGCAGCTTGGTGCGGGAGGGCCTTCAGGAGCAGTACTTC. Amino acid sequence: CASSLVREGLQEQYF.

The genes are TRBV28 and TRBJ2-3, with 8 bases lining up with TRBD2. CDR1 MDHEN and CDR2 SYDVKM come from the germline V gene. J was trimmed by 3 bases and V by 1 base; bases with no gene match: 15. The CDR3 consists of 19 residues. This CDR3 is CASSLLAEYASGQTDTQYF. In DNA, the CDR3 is TGTGCCAGCAGTTTATTGGCGGAATATGCTAGCGGGCAGACAGATACGCAGTATTTT.

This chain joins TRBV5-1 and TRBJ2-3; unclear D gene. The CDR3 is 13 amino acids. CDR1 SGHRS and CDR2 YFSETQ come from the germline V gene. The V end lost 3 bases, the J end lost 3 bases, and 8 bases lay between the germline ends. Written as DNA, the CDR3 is TGCGCCAGCAGCTCTGACCAGACAGATACGCAGTATTTT. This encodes CASSSDQTDTQYF.

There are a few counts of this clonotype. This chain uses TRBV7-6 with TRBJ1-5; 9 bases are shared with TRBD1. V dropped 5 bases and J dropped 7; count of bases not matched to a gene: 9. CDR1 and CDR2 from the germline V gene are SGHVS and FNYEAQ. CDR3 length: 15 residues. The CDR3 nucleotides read TGTGCCAGCAGCCCCGGGACAGGGCTTAGGCAGCCCCAGCATTTT. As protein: CASSPGTGLRQPQHF.

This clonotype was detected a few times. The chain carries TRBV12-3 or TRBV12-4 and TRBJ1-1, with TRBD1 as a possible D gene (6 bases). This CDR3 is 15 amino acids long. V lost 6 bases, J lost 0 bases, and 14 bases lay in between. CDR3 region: CASRDPGHVNTEAFF. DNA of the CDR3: TGTGCCAGCAGGGACCCGGGACACGTGAACACTGAAGCTTTCTTT.

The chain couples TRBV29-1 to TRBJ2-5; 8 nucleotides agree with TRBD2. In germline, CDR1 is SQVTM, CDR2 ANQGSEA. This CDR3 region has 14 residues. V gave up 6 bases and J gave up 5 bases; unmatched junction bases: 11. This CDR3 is CSVLVAGQEETQYF. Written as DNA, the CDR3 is TGCAGCGTCCTCGTAGCGGGGCAGGAGGAGACCCAGTACTTC. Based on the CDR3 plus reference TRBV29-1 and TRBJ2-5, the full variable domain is SAVISQKPSRDICQRGTSLTIQCQVDSQVTMMFWYRQQPGQSLTLIATANQGSEATYESGFVIDKFPISRPNLTFSTLTVSNMSPEDSSIYLCSVLVAGQEETQYFGPGTRLLVL.

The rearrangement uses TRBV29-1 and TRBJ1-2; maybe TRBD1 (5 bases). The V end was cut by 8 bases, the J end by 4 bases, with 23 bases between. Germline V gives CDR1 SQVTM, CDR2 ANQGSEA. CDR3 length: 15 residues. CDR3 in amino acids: CSCSTQPGALYGYTF. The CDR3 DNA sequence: TGCAGCTGTTCCACTCAACCCGGGGCTCTCTATGGCTACACCTTC.

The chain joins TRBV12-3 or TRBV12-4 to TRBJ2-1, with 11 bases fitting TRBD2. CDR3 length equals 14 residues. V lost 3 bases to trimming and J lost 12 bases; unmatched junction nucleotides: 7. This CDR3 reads CASSFSPTSGRQFF. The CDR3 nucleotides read TGTGCCAGCAGTTTCTCCCCCACTAGCGGGAGGCAGTTCTTC.

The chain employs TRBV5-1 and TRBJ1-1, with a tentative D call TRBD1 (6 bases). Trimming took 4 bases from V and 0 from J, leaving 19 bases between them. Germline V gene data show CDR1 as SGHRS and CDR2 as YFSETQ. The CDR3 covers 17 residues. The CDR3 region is CASSRYLAGAMNTEAFF. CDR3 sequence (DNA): TGCGCCAGCAGCCGTTATTTAGCGGGGGCCATGAACACTGAAGCTTTCTTT. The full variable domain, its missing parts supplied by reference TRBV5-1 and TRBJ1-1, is KAGVTQTPRYLIKTRGQQVTLSCSPISGHRSVSWYQQTPGQGLQFLFEYFSETQRNKGNFPGRFSGRQFSNSRSEMNVSTLELGDSALYLCASSRYLAGAMNTEAFFGQGTRLTVV.

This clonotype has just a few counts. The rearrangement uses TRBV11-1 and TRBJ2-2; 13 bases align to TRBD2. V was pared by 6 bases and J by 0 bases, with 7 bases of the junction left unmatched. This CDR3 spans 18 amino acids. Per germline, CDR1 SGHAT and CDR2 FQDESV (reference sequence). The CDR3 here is CASRVGTSGESNTGELFF. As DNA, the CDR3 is TGTGCCAGCAGGGTCGGGACTAGCGGGGAGTCGAACACCGGGGAGCTGTTTTTT. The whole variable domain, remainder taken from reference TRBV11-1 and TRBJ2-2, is EAEVAQSPRYKITEKSQAVAFWCDPISGHATLYWYRQILGQGPELLVQFQDESVVDDSQLPKDRFSAERLKGVDSTLKIQPAELGDSAMYLCASRVGTSGESNTGELFFGEGSRLTVL.

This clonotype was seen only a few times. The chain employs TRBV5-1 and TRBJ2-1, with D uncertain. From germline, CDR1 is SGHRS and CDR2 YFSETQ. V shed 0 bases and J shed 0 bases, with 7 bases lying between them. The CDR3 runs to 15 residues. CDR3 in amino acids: CASSLAADSYNEQFF. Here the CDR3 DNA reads TGCGCCAGCAGCTTGGCGGCAGACTCCTACAATGAGCAGTTCTTC.

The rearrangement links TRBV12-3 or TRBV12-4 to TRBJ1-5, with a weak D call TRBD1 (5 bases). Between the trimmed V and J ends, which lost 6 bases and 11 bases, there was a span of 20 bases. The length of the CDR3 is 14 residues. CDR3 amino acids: CASSIPGRVQTQHF. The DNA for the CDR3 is TGTGCCAGCAGCATTCCAGGGAGGGTCCAGACCCAGCATTTT.

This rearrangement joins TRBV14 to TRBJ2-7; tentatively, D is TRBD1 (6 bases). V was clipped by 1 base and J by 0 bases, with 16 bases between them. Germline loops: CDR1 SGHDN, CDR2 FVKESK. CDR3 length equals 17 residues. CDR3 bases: TGTGCCAGCAGCCAAGGGTTAGGACAGCTGAGCTCCTACGAGCAGTACTTC. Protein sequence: CASSQGLGQLSSYEQYF.

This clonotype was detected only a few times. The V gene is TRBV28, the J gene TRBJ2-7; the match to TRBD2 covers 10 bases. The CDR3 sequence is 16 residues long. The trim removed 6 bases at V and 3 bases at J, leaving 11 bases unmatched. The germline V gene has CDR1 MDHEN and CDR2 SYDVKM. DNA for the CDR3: TGTGCCAGCAGCTCCACTCCTAGCGGGAGAGTCTACGAGCAGTACTTC. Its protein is CASSSTPSGRVYEQYF. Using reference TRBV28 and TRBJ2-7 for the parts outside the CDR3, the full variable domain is DVKVTQSSRYLVKRTGEKVFLECVQDMDHENMFWYRQDPGLGLRLIYFSYDVKMKEKGDIPEGYSVSREKKERFSLILESASTNQTSMYLCASSSTPSGRVYEQYFGPGTRLTVT.